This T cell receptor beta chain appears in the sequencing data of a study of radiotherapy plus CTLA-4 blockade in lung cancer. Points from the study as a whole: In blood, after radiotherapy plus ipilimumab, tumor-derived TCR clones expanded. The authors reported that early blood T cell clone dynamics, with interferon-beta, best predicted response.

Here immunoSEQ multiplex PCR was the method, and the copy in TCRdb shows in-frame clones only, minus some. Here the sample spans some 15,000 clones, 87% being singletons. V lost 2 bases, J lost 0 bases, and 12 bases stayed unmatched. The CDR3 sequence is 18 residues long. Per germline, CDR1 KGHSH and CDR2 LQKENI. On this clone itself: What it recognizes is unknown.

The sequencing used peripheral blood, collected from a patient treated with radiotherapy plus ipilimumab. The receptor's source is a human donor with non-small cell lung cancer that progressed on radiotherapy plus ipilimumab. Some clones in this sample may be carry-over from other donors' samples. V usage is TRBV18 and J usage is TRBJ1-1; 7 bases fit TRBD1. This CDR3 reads CASSPYMGDSHMNTEAFF. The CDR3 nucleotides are TGTGCCAGCTCACCATATATGGGGGACAGTCATATGAACACTGAAGCTTTCTTT. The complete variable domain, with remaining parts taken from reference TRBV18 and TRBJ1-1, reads NAGVMQNPRHLVRRRGQEARLRCSPMKGHSHVYWYRQLPEEGLKFMVYLQKENIIDESGMPKERFSAEFPKEGPSILRIQQVVRGDSAAYFCASSPYMGDSHMNTEAFFGQGTRLTVV.